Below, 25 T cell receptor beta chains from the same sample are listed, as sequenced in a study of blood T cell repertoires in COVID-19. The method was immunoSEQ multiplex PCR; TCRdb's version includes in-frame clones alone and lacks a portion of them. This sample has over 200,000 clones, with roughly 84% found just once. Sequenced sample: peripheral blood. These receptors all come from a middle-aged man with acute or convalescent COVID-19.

The DNA for the CDR3 is TGTGCCAGCAGCCAACAGGGGGCCTGGGAGACCCAGTACTTC. Its protein is CASSQQGAWETQYF. The V call is TRBV5-4, the J call TRBJ2-5; TRBD1 agrees at 9 bases. The CDR3 runs 14 residues. Germline loops: CDR1 SGHNT, CDR2 YYREEE (reference sequence). The junction had 6 bases not matched to a gene; V was cut back by 4 bases and J by 5 bases. The full variable domain, its missing parts supplied by reference TRBV5-4 and TRBJ2-5, is ETGVTQSPTHLIKTRGQQVTLRCSSQSGHNTVSWYQQALGQGPQFIFQYYREEENGRGNFPPRFSGLQFPNYSSELNVNALELDDSALYLCASSQQGAWETQYFGPGTRLLVL.

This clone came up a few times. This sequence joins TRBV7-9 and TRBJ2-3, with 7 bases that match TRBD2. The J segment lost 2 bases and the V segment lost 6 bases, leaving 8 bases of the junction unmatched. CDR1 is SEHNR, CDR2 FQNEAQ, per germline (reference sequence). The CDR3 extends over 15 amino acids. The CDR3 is CASRSIAGVTDTQYF. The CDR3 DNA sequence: TGTGCCAGCAGATCTATTGCGGGAGTCACAGATACGCAGTATTTT.

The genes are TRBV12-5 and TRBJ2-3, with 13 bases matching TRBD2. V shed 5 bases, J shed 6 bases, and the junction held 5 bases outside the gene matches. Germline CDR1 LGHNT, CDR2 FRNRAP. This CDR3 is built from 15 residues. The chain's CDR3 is CASGPPGLAGDTQYF. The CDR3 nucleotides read TGTGCTAGTGGTCCACCGGGACTAGCGGGGGATACGCAGTATTTT.

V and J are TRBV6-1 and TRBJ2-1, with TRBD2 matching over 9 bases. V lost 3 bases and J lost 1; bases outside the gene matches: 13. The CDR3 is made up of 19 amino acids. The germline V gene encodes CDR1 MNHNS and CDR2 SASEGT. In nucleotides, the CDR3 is TGTGCCAGCAGTGAGATTTTTGGGGCGGGAGGGGGATCCTACAATGAGCAGTTCTTC. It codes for CASSEIFGAGGGSYNEQFF.

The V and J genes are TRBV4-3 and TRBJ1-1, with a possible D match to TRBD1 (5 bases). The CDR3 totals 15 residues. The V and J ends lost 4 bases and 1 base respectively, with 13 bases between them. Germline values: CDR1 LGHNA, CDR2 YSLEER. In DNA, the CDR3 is TGCGCCAGCAGCCCCGGTGGAGGGGCGAACACTGAAGCTTTCTTT. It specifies CASSPGGGANTEAFF.

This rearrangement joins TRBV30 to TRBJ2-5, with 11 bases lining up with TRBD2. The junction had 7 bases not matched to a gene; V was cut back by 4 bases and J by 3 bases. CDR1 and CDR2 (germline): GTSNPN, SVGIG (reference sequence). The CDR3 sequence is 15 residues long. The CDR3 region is CAWTPPGLAEETQYF. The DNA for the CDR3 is TGTGCCTGGACTCCCCCGGGACTAGCGGAAGAGACCCAGTACTTC.

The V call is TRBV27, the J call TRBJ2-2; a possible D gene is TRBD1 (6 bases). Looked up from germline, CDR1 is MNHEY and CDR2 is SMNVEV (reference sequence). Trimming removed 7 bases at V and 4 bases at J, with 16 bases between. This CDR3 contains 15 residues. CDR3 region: CASIGLGAGTGELFF. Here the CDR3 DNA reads TGTGCCAGCATCGGATTGGGGGCCGGCACCGGGGAGCTGTTTTTT.

The CDR3 coding sequence is TGCGCCAGCTCGACAGTAAGCTCCTACGAGCAGTACTTC. This sequence encodes CASSTVSSYEQYF. This chain uses TRBV5-1 with TRBJ2-7, with D maybe TRBD1 (5 bases). The germline gives CDR1 SGHRS, CDR2 YFSETQ. The CDR3 is made up of 13 amino acids. Trimming pared 7 bases from V and 0 bases from J, leaving 11 bases between.

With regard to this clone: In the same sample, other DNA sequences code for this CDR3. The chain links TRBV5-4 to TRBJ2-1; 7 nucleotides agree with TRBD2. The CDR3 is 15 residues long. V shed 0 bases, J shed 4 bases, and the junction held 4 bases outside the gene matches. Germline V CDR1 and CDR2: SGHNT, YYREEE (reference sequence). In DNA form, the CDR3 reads TGTGCCAGCAGCTTGGGCGGGAGTCGGTACAATGAGCAGTTCTTC. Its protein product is CASSLGGSRYNEQFF. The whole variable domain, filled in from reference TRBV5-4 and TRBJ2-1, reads ETGVTQSPTHLIKTRGQQVTLRCSSQSGHNTVSWYQQALGQGPQFIFQYYREEENGRGNFPPRFSGLQFPNYSSELNVNALELDDSALYLCASSLGGSRYNEQFFGPGTRLTVL.

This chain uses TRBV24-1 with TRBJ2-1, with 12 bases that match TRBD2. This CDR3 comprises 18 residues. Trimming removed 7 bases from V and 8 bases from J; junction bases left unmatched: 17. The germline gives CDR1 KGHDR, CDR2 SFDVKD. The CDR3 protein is CATSAITYPSGRVDEQFF. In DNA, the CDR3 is TGTGCCACCAGCGCCATAACATATCCTAGCGGGAGGGTTGATGAGCAGTTCTTC.

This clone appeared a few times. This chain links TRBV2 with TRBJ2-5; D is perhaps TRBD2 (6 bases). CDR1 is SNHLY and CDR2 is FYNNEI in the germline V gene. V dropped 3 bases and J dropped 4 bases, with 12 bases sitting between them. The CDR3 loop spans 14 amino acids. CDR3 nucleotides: TGTGCCAGCAGTGACGGTGGCGGGATAGAGACCCAGTACTTC. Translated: CASSDGGGIETQYF. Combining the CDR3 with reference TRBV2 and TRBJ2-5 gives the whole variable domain EPEVTQTPSHQVTQMGQEVILRCVPISNHLYFYWYRQILGQKVEFLVSFYNNEISEKSEIFDDQFSVERPDGSNFTLKIRSTKLEDSAMYFCASSDGGGIETQYFGPGTRLLVL.

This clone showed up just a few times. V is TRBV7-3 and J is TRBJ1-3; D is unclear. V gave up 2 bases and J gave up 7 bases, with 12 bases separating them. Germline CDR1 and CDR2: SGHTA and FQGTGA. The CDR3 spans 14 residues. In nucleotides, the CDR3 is TGTGCCAGCAGCTTAGCCCCCTTTGGCAACACCATATATTTT. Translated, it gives CASSLAPFGNTIYF.

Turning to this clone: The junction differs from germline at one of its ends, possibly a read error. CDR3 sequence: CASSLAQGFPLF. In DNA form, the CDR3 reads TGTGCCAGCAGCTTAGCACAGGGTTTTCCGCTCTTC. The genes are TRBV7-2 and TRBJ2-1, with TRBD1 as a possible D gene (6 bases). CDR3 length equals 12 residues. In germline, CDR1 is SGHTA, CDR2 FQGNSA.

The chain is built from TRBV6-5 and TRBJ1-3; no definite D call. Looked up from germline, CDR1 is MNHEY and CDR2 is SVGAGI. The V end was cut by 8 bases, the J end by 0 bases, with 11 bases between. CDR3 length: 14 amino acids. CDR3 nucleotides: TGTGCCAGCCACTCTTGGAGCTCTGGAAACACCATATATTTT. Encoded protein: CASHSWSSGNTIYF.

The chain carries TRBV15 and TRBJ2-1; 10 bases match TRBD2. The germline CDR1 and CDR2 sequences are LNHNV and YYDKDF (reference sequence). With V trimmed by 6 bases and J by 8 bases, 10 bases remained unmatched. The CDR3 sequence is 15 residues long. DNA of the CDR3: TGTGCCACCAGTTCCAGCGGGAGGGCCTCCCATGAGCAGTTCTTC. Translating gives CATSSSGRASHEQFF. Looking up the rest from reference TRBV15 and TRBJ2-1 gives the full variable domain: DAMVIQNPRYQVTQFGKPVTLSCSQTLNHNVMYWYQQKSSQAPKLLFHYYDKDFNNEADTPDNFQSRRPNTSFCFLDIRSPGLGDTAMYLCATSSSGRASHEQFFGPGTRLTVL.

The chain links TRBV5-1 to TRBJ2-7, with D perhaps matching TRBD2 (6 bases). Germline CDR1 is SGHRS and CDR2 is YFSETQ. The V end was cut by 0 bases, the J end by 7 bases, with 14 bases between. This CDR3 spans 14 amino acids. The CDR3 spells CASSLDGSRREQYF. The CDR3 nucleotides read TGCGCCAGCAGCTTGGACGGGAGTCGGCGGGAGCAGTACTTC. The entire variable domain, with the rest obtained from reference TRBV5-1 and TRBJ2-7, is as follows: KAGVTQTPRYLIKTRGQQVTLSCSPISGHRSVSWYQQTPGQGLQFLFEYFSETQRNKGNFPGRFSGRQFSNSRSEMNVSTLELGDSALYLCASSLDGSRREQYFGPGTRLTVT.

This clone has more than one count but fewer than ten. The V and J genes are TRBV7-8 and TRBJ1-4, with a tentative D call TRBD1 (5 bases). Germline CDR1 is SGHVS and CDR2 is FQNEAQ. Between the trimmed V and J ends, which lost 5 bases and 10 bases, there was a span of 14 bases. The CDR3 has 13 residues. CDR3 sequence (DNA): TGTGCCAGCAGCGCGGGGGGGACTTTAAAACTGTTTTTT. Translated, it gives CASSAGGTLKLFF.

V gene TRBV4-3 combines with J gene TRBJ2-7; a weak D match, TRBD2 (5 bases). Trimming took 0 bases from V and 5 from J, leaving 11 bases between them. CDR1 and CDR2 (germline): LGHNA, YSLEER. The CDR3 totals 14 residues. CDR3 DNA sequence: TGCGCCAGCAGCCAAGATCGTTCCGGGGACGAGCAGTACTTC. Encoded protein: CASSQDRSGDEQYF.

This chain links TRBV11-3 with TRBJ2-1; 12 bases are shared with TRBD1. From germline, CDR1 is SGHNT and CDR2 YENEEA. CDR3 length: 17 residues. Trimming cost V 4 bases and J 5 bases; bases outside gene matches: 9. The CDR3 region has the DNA TGTGCCAGCAGCTCGGGGATCGGGGACAGGGGGCACAATGAGCAGTTCTTC. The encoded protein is CASSSGIGDRGHNEQFF. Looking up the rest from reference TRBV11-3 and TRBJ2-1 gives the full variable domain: EAGVVQSPRYKIIEKKQPVAFWCNPISGHNTLYWYLQNLGQGPELLIRYENEEAVDDSQLPKDRFSAERLKGVDSTLKIQPAELGDSAVYLCASSSGIGDRGHNEQFFGPGTRLTVL.

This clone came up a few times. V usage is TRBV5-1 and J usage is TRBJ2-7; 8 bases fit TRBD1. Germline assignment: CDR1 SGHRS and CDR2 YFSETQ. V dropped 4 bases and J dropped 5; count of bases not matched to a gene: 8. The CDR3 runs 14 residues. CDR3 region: CASSDPQGANEQYF. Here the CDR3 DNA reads TGCGCCAGCAGCGACCCCCAGGGGGCCAACGAGCAGTACTTC.

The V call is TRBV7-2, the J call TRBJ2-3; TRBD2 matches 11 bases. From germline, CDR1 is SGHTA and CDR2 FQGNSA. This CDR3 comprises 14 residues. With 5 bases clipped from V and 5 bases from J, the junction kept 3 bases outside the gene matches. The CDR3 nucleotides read TGTGCCAGCAGCCTTGGGACTAGCGGAGATACGCAGTATTTT. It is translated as CASSLGTSGDTQYF. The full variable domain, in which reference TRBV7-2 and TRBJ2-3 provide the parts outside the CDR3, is GAGVSQSPSNKVTEKGKDVELRCDPISGHTALYWYRQSLGQGLEFLIYFQGNSAPDKSGLPSDRFSAERTGGSVSTLTIQRTQQEDSAVYLCASSLGTSGDTQYFGPGTRLTVL.

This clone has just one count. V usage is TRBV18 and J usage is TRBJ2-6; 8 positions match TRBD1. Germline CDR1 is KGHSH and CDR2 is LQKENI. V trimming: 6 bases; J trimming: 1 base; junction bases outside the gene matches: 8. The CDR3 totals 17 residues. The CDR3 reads CASSVKGQGSGANVLTF. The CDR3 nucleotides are TGTGCCAGCTCCGTGAAAGGACAGGGTTCTGGGGCCAACGTCCTGACTTTC.

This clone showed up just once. CDR3 nucleotides: TGCGCCAGCAGCGGAATAGCGGGACCCCACGAGCAGTACTTC. This gives the protein CASSGIAGPHEQYF. This rearrangement joins TRBV5-1 to TRBJ2-7, with 8 bases that match TRBD2. The V and J ends lost 4 bases and 5 bases, in that order; junction bases with no gene match: 8. In germline, CDR1 is SGHRS, CDR2 YFSETQ. CDR3 length: 14 residues.

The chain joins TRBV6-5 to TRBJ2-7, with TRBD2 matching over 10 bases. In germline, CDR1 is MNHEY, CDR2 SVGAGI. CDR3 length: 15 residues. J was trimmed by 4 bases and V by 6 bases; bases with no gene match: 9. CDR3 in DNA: TGTGCCAGCAGGGGTTCCGGGACTAGCGTTTACGAGCAGTACTTC. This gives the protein CASRGSGTSVYEQYF.

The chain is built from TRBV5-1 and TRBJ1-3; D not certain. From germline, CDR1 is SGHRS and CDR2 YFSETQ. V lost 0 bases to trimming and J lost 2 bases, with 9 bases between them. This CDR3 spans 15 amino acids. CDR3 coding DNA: TGCGCCAGCAGCTTGGAAGCGGGGACTGGAAACACCATATATTTT. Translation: CASSLEAGTGNTIYF.